The next 11 T cell receptor beta chains were all read from a single sample in a study of neurological immune-mediated disorders. From the 5' RACE reads, TCRdb called clonotypes with MiXCR, one entry per CDR3 protein. The table lists about 22,000 distinct CDR3 sequences, around 6% of them singletons. Sequences were obtained from CD8+ T cells from blood. These receptors came from a man between 18 and 29 years old in good health.

This clonotype was detected many times. This chain links TRBV9 with TRBJ1-3; D might be TRBD1 (6 bases). This CDR3 is built from 14 residues. The V gene's germline CDR1 is SGDLS and CDR2 YYNGEE. Trimming removed 3 bases at V and 4 bases at J, with 11 bases between. This CDR3 is CASSGRQAGNTIYF. CDR3 coding DNA: TGTGCCAGCAGCGGAAGACAGGCGGGAAACACCATATATTTT.

This chain links TRBV20-1 with TRBJ2-1; 7 bases align to TRBD2. Unmatched junction bases numbered 1, after V lost 1 base and J lost 7 bases. CDR1 and CDR2 from the germline V gene are DFQATT and SNEGSKA (reference sequence). The CDR3 spans 12 residues. The CDR3 DNA sequence: TGCAGTGCTAGAGGGGGGGGGAATGAGCAGTTCTTC. Translating gives CSARGGGNEQFF.

This clonotype was observed many times. The V gene is TRBV6-5, the J gene TRBJ1-1, with 8 bases lining up with TRBD1. CDR3 size: 14 residues. Germline V lookup: CDR1 MNHEY, CDR2 SVGAGI. The ends lost 4 bases at V and 1 base at J; junction bases unmatched: 2. Here the CDR3 reads CASSLGQANTEAFF. The CDR3, as DNA: TGTGCCAGCAGTTTGGGACAGGCGAACACTGAAGCTTTCTTT.

This clonotype was observed many times. CDR3: CASSWTDGTGYEQYF. CDR3 nucleotides: TGTGCCAGCAGCTGGACGGACGGGACAGGCTACGAGCAGTACTTC. The chain carries TRBV7-2 and TRBJ2-7, with 8 bases that match TRBD1. V was clipped by 4 bases and J by 3 bases; unmatched bases: 8. The CDR3 extends over 15 amino acids. CDR1 SGHTA and CDR2 FQGNSA come from the germline V gene.

This clonotype was counted many times. The gene calls are TRBV6-5 and TRBJ2-1, with TRBD1 matching over 11 bases. The ends lost 2 bases at V and 8 bases at J; junction bases unmatched: 2. CDR1 MNHEY and CDR2 SVGAGI come from the germline V gene. This CDR3 spans 14 amino acids. The CDR3 coding sequence is TGTGCCAGCAGTTACGGGACAGGGGGTTATGAGCAGTTCTTC. Protein: CASSYGTGGYEQFF.

The sample holds many counts of this clonotype. The chain combines TRBV20-1 with TRBJ2-7; 9 nucleotides match TRBD2. Germline V gives CDR1 DFQATT, CDR2 SNEGSKA (reference sequence). The CDR3 has 15 residues. J lost 4 bases, V lost 6 bases, and 13 bases had no gene match. CDR3 bases: TGCAGTGCCCTATCTAGCGGGGTAATTGGGTACGAGCAGTACTTC. Translated, it gives CSALSSGVIGYEQYF.

This clonotype showed up many times. This rearrangement joins TRBV6-2 or TRBV6-3 to TRBJ1-1; D ambiguous. V was pared by 6 bases and J by 0 bases, with 2 bases between. This CDR3 has 11 amino acids. The germline gives CDR1 MNHEY, CDR2 SVGEGT. CDR3 in DNA: TGTGCCAGCAGGGTGAACACTGAAGCTTTCTTT. Protein product: CASRVNTEAFF.

This clonotype was seen at least ten times. V and J are TRBV5-1 and TRBJ1-5, with D uncertain. This CDR3 is 13 amino acids long. Per germline, CDR1 SGHRS and CDR2 YFSETQ. Trimming shortened V by 5 bases and J by 4 bases, and 10 bases separated the two germline ends. The DNA for the CDR3 is TGCGCCAGCAGTTGGGGAATTAATCAGCCCCAGCATTTT. Protein: CASSWGINQPQHF.

There are many counts of this clonotype. The chain is built from TRBV5-6 and TRBJ2-1; D unclear. The germline gives CDR1 SGHDT, CDR2 YYEEEE. CDR3 length: 12 amino acids. Trimming stripped 0 bases from V and 7 bases from J, with 5 bases between. The CDR3 bases are TGTGCCAGCAGCTTGGGTCTAAATGAGCAGTTCTTC. Its translation is CASSLGLNEQFF. The full variable domain, in which reference TRBV5-6 and TRBJ2-1 provide the parts outside the CDR3, is DAGVTQSPTHLIKTRGQQVTLRCSPKSGHDTVSWYQQALGQGPQFIFQYYEEEERQRGNFPDRFSGHQFPNYSSELNVNALLLGDSALYLCASSLGLNEQFFGPGTRLTVL.

The table lists this clonotype with many counts. A much larger clonotype is one base distant, so this may be a read error. V and J are TRBV7-9 and TRBJ2-1; possible D gene TRBD1, 5 bases. The V gene's germline CDR1 is SEHNR and CDR2 FQNEAQ (reference sequence). CDR3 length equals 15 residues. The CDR3 DNA reads TGTGCCAACAGCTTAGAACCAGGGTGGGAAGGTGAGCAGTTCTTC. Translating it yields CANSLEPGWEGEQFF.

This clonotype was observed at least ten times. The V gene is TRBV4-1, the J gene TRBJ1-5; D unresolved. V was trimmed by 0 bases and J by 7 bases, leaving 10 bases between them. Germline V gene lookup returns CDR1 MGHRA and CDR2 YSYEKL. This CDR3 comprises 14 residues. DNA for the CDR3: TGCGCCAGCAGCCAAGATTCAAGGGTACAGCCCCAGCATTTT. Translating gives CASSQDSRVQPQHF.